This T cell receptor (beta chain) was documented in a study of cytomegalovirus exposure and HLA in healthy donors. Concerning this clone itself: Its cognate antigen is unknown.

Use of 60 Vbeta and 13 Jbeta primers characterized the PCR. Clones were read by immunoSEQ multiplex PCR, and TCRdb kept only the in-frame ones, dropping some. The sample includes about 32,000 clones. CDR3 length: 14 residues. Trimming removed 4 bases at V and 4 bases at J, with 11 bases between. Overall study results and limits: TCR beta chain V- and J-gene trimming was linked, in a later analysis, to a missense variant in DCLRE1C.

This sequence was found in a female donor in good health and CMV-seronegative. The chain uses TRBV23-1 and TRBJ1-3; no clear D gene. TRBV23-1 is marked as an open reading frame, function uncertain. The sequencing input was PBMCs. CDR3 sequence reads: CASSPYIPGNTIYF. The CDR3 region has the DNA TGCGCCAGCAGTCCTTACATCCCCGGAAACACCATATATTTT.